This TCR beta chain is drawn from a study of OX40 agonist ivuxolimab in advanced cancers. Some background on the complete study: Ivuxolimab was a fully human IgG2 agonistic monoclonal antibody targeting the costimulatory receptor OX40 (CD134). Intravenous ivuxolimab was administered to patients every 2 weeks at six dose levels: 0.01, 0.1, 0.3, 1.5, 3 and 10 mg/kg. Of the roughly 52 dose-escalation patients, hepatocellular carcinoma was present in approximately 20, melanoma in around 15, renal cell carcinoma in 9 and head and neck cancer in 9. A male proportion of nearly 85% and a mean age of approximately 60 years, ranging from roughly 23 to 79, were recorded for the dose-escalation cohort. Prior anti-PD-1, anti-PD-L1 or anti-CTLA-4 therapy was permitted, and checkpoint inhibitors had been received by about 37% of dose-escalation patients. Partial responses occurred in three dose-escalation patients: two with cutaneous melanoma and one with hepatocellular carcinoma. The purpose of peripheral TCRbeta sequencing was to test whether ivuxolimab changed TCR sequence diversity and led to clonal T-cell expansion. The monotherapy dose-escalation portion (N ≈ 52 patients) of the phase I ivuxolimab trial is reported in the paper. Results the study describes overall, beyond this receptor: Clonal expansion of both CD4+ and CD8+ blood T cells was observed from baseline to week 6 at doses 0.1 to 3.0 mg/kg. Low levels of normalized T-cell clonal expansion were also seen in some patients who did not respond. Partial responders in the 0.1-3.0 mg/kg groups had among the lowest normalized peripheral clonal expansion, especially among CD8+ T cells. The antigen specificity of the peripheral T cells that underwent clonal expansion was not determined. After ivuxolimab, expanded clones were on average more numerous among CD8+ T cells than among CD4+ T cells.

For sequencing of the TCRbeta CDR3 region, genomic DNA was extracted from the sorted cells. The immunoSEQ Assay was used for sequencing of TCRbeta CDR3 regions. This immuneACCESS table, as held by TCRdb, lists in-frame sequences with V and J called but not all clones. Of the missing ones, under half trace to an unresolved V gene in checked studies; the others have no known cause. This sample is represented by tens of thousands of clones; 75% to 90% of them were singletons. Together, the top ten hold 0.33% of the sample. In its sample, this clone was seen a few times. The target of this receptor is not known. Base qualities are not recorded, but no much larger clone differs from it by a single base. Patients with autoimmune disease history or receiving systemic immunosuppression were excluded from the trial. Peripheral blood for TCR sequencing was collected from all dose cohorts at baseline, on cycle 4 day 1, and on cycle 7 day 1. The samples were drawn from a first-in-human, open-label, multicenter phase I dose-escalation trial of ivuxolimab. The trial enrolled adults with locally advanced or metastatic head and neck squamous cell, hepatocellular, melanoma or renal cell carcinoma. Before TCR sequencing, CD4+ T cells and CD8+ T cells from peripheral blood were sorted into separate populations.

This material consisted of CD4+ or CD8+ T cells sorted from blood, taken in a trial of the OX40 agonist ivuxolimab. The TCR sequence derives from an adult with an advanced solid tumor such as melanoma, head and neck, liver or kidney cancer.

Read as DNA, the sequence is TGTGCCAGCAGAGGACGGACAAGGCCTCAGCCCCAGCATTTT. Translation gives CASRGRTRPQPQHF. This receptor chain uses TRBV2 and TRBJ1-5, with TRBD1 perhaps the D gene, on 5 matching bases. Taken from the germline V gene, the CDR1 and CDR2 loops are SNHLY and FYNNEI. The junction shows trimming of 6 bases on V and 6 bases on J, plus 15 bases between the germline ends. The CDR3 covers 14 residues, taking in both the cysteine and the phenylalanine. The retained sequence is limited to the CDR3, 42 bases, with the frame set at the first base.